Listed below are T cell receptor beta chains from one sample, sequenced in a study of regulatory T cells in long-lasting Graves disease. TCRdb analysed the multiplex PCR reads with MiXCR anew, one entry per CDR3 protein. Of approximately 350,000 distinct CDR3 sequences in the sample, 20% to 25% were seen once. Sequenced here: peripheral blood mononuclear cells (PBMCs), sampled when the disease was refractory, from a patient treated with antithyroid drugs. Receptors originate from a middle-aged woman with Graves disease. The conserved cysteine and the conserved F or W are not part of the CDR3 here. Each record gives: D gene, V gene, J gene, CDR3 protein. The D gene is left open where the match is weak.

>.|TRBV28|TRBJ2-4
ASSFRQGNPFEAKNIQY
>TRBD2|TRBV2|TRBJ2-5
ASSGLAGSTGTQY
>.|TRBV5-5|TRBJ2-5
ASSPWLGETQY
>TRBD2|TRBV10-3|TRBJ2-1
AISELLAGDEQF
>.|TRBV11-2|TRBJ2-5
ASSQLDSWVGQY
>TRBD1|TRBV29-1|TRBJ1-1
SGGQGGNTEAF
>.|TRBV28|TRBJ2-7
ASSLSETTGYEQY
>.|TRBV20-1|TRBJ2-2
SARRPRGGTGELF
>.|TRBV7-9|TRBJ1-4
ASSLALQGEKLF
>.|TRBV10-1|TRBJ2-2
ASSSRTSGELF
>TRBD2|TRBV2|TRBJ2-1
ASRSGREGLSEQF
>.|TRBV19|TRBJ2-7
ASSTGFFEQY
>.|TRBV6-2/TRBV6-3|TRBJ2-7
ANSWAGAGAKGEQY
>.|TRBV10-2|TRBJ1-5
ASRGQTANQPQH
>TRBD2|TRBV28|TRBJ2-2
ASSLYPKTSENTGELF
>.|TRBV5-1|TRBJ1-1
ASSLFTVTEAF
>TRBD2|TRBV6-1|TRBJ2-7
ASSEVRGGEQY
>TRBD2|TRBV11-1|TRBJ2-4
ASSSASGRVGNIQY
>TRBD1|TRBV28|TRBJ2-2
ASSLPNRGGELF
>.|TRBV2|TRBJ1-1
ASSPQVVRNTEAF
>TRBD1|TRBV27|TRBJ1-2
ASSLDRVRGYT
>.|TRBV28|TRBJ1-3
ATYNSGNTIY
>TRBD2|TRBV11-2|TRBJ2-1
ASSTESLAGASYNEQF
>.|TRBV3-1|TRBJ2-5
ASSQDGRQETQY
>TRBD1|TRBV25-1|TRBJ1-4
ASTRTGKGEKLF
>TRBD2|TRBV2|TRBJ2-3
ASSGGSLGTDTQY